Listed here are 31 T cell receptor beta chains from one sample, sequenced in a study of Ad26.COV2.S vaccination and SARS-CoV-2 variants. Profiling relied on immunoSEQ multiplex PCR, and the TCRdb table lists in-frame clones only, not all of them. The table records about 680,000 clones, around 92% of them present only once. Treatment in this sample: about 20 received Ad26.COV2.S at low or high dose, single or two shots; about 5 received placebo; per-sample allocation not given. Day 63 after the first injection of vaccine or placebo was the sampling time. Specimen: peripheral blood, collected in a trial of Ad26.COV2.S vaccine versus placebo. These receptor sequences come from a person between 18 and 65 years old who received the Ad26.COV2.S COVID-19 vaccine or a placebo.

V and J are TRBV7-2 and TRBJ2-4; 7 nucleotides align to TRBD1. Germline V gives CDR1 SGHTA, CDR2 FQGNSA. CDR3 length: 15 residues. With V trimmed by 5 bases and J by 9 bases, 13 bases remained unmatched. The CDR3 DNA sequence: TGTGCCAGCAGCGCGATTGGGACAGACCTAGGCATTCAGTACTTC. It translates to CASSAIGTDLGIQYF.

The CDR3 nucleotides read TGTGCCAGCAGTACCCGGACAGGGAATGGTGGGCAGTACTTC. Translating gives CASSTRTGNGGQYF. The rearrangement joins TRBV6-5 to TRBJ2-7, with 8 bases identical to TRBD1. V lost 5 bases, J lost 9 bases, and 12 bases stayed unmatched. The V gene's germline CDR1 is MNHEY and CDR2 SVGAGI. The CDR3 extends over 14 amino acids.

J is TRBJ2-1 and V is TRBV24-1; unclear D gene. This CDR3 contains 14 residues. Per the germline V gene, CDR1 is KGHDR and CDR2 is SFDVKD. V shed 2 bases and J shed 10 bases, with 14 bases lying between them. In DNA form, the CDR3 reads TGTGCCACCAGTGATTCCTCAGAGTTCCGAGAGCAGTTCTTC. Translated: CATSDSSEFREQFF.

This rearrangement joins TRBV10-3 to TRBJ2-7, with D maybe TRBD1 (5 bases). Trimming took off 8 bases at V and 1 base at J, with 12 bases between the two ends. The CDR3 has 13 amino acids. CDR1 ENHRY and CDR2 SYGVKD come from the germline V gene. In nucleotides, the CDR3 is TGTGCCATCGGAGACGACAGTTCCTACGAGCAGTACTTC. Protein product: CAIGDDSSYEQYF.

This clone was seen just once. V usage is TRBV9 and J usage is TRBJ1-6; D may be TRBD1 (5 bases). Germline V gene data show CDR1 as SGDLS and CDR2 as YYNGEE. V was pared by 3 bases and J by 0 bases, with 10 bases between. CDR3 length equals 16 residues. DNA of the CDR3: TGTGCCAGCAGCGGGGACTTCGGCTCCTATAATTCACCCCTCCACTTT. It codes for CASSGDFGSYNSPLHF.

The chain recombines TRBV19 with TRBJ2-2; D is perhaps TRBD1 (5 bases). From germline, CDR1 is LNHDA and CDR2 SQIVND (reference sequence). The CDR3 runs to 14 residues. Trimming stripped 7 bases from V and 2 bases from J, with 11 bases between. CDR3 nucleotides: TGTGCCAGTAACCATTGGACAAACACCGGGGAGCTGTTTTTT. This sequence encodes CASNHWTNTGELFF.

The CDR3 spells CARWTSLKGDTQYF. In DNA form, the CDR3 reads TGTGCCAGATGGACTAGCCTAAAGGGAGATACGCAGTATTTT. V gene TRBV2 combines with J gene TRBJ2-3; 8 bases agree with TRBD2. Germline-derived CDR1 and CDR2 are SNHLY and FYNNEI. The ends lost 9 bases at V and 5 bases at J; junction bases unmatched: 10. The CDR3 has 14 residues.

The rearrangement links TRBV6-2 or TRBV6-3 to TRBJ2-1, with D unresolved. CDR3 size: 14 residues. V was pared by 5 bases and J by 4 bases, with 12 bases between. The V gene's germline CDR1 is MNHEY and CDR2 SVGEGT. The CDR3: CASSRGSWYNEQFF. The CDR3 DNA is TGTGCCAGCAGTAGAGGCAGTTGGTACAATGAGCAGTTCTTC.

The CDR3 is CASSTKEGSYNEQFF. DNA for the CDR3: TGTGCCAGCAGCACCAAGGAGGGTTCCTACAATGAGCAGTTCTTC. The chain links TRBV7-2 to TRBJ2-1, with D maybe TRBD2 (6 bases). V was cut by 5 bases and J by 1 base, with 12 bases left in between. This CDR3 is 15 amino acids long. The germline V gene has CDR1 SGHTA and CDR2 FQGNSA.

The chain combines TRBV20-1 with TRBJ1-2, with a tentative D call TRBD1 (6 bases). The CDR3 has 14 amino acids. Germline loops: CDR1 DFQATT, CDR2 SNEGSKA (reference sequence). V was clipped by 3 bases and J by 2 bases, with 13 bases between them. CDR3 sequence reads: CSASGGGRNYGYTF. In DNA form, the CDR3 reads TGCAGTGCTAGTGGGGGGGGCCGGAACTATGGCTACACCTTC.

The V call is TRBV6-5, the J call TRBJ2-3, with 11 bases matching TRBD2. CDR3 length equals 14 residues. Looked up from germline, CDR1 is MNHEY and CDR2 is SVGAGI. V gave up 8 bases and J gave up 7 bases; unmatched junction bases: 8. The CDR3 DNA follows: TGTGCCAGCGGGATAGCGGGAGGGTCTTATACGCAGTATTTT. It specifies CASGIAGGSYTQYF.

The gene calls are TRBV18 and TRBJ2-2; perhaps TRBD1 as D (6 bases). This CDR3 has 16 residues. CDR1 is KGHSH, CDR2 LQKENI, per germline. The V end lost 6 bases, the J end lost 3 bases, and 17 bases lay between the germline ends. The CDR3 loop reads CASSAVDAGDTGELFF. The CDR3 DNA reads TGTGCCAGCTCCGCCGTCGATGCAGGGGACACCGGGGAGCTGTTTTTT.

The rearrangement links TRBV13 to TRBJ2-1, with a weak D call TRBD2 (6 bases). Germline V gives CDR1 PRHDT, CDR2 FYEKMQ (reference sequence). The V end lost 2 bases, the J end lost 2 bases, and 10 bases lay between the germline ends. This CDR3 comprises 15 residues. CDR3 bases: TGTGCCAGCAGCTTACGGGAGACCCCCTACAATGAGCAGTTCTTC. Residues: CASSLRETPYNEQFF.

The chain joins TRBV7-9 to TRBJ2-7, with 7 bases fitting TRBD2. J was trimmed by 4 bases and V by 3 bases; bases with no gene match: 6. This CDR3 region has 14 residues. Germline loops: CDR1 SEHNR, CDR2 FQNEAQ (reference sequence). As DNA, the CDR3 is TGTGCCAGCAGCTTTGAGGGAGGGCCTTACGAGCAGTACTTC. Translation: CASSFEGGPYEQYF.

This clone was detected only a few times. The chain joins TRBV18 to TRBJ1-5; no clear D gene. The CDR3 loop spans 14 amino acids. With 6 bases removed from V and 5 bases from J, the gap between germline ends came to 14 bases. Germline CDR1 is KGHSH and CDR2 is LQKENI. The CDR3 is CASSPGRNYQPQHF. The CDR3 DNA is TGTGCCAGCTCCCCCGGCAGGAATTATCAGCCCCAGCATTTT.

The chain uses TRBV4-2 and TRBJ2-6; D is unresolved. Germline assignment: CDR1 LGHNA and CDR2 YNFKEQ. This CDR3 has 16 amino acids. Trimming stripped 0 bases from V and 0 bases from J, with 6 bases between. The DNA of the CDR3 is TGTGCCAGCAGCCAAGATCGAGACTCTGGGGCCAACGTCCTGACTTTC. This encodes CASSQDRDSGANVLTF.

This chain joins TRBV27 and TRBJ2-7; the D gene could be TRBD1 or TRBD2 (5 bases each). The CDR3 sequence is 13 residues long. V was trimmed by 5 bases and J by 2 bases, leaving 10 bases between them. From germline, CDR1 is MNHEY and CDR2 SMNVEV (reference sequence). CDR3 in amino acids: CASSTGAAYEQYF. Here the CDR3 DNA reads TGTGCCAGCAGTACCGGGGCAGCCTACGAGCAGTACTTC.

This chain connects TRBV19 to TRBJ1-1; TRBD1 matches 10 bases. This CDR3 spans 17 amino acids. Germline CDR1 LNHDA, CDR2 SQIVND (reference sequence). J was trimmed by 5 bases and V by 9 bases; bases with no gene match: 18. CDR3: CASQNPGQGFGETEAFF. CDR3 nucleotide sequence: TGTGCCAGCCAAAACCCGGGACAGGGGTTTGGAGAAACTGAAGCTTTCTTT.

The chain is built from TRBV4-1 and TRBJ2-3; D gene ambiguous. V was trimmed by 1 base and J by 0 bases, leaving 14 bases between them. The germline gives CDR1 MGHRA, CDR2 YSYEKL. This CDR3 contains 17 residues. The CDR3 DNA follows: TGCGCCAGCAGCCAAGCTTACACGGTATCTAGCACAGATACGCAGTATTTT. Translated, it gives CASSQAYTVSSTDTQYF.

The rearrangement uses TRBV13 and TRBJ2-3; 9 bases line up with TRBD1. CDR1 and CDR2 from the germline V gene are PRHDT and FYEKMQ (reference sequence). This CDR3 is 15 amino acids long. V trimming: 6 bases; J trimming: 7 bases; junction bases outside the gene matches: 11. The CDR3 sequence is CASRSTGTGIYTQYF. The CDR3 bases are TGTGCCAGCAGATCTACCGGGACAGGGATCTATACGCAGTATTTT.

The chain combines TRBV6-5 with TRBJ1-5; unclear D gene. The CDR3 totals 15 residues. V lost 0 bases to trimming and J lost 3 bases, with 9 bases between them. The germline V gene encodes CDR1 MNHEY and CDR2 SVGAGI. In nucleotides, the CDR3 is TGTGCCAGCAGTTACTCCGCCAGAAACAATCAGCCCCAGCATTTT. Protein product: CASSYSARNNQPQHF.

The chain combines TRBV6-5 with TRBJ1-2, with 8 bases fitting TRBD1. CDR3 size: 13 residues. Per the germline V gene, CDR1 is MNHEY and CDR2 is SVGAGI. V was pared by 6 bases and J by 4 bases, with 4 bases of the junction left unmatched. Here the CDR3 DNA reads TGTGCCAGCAGACACGGACAGGGCTATGGCTACACCTTC. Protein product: CASRHGQGYGYTF.

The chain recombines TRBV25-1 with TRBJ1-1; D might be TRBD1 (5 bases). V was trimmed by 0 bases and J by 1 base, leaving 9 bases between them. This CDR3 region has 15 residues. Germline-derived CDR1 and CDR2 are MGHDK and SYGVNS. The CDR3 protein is CASSEYGAGNTEAFF. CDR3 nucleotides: TGTGCCAGCAGTGAATATGGGGCCGGGAACACTGAAGCTTTCTTT. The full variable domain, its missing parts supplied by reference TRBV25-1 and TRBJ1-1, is EADIYQTPRYLVIGTGKKITLECSQTMGHDKMYWYQQDPGMELHLIHYSYGVNSTEKGDLSSESTVSRIRTEHFPLTLESARPSHTSQYLCASSEYGAGNTEAFFGQGTRLTVV.

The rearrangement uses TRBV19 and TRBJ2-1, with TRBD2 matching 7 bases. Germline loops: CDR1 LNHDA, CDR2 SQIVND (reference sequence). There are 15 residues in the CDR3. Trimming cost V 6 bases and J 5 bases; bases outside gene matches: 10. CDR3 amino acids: CASRLLSGGHNEQFF. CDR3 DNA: TGTGCCAGTAGACTGCTTTCGGGAGGCCACAATGAGCAGTTCTTC.

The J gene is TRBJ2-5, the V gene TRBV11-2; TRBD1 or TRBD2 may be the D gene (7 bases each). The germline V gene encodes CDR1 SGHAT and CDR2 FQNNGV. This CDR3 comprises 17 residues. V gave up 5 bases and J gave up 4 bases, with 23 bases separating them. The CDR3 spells CASSLGGGDRRLETQYF. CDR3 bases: TGTGCCAGCAGCCTGGGAGGGGGGGACAGACGTTTAGAGACCCAGTACTTC. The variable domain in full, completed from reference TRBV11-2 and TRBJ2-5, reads EAGVAQSPRYKIIEKRQSVAFWCNPISGHATLYWYQQILGQGPKLLIQFQNNGVVDDSQLPKDRFSAERLKGVDSTLKIQPAKLEDSAVYLCASSLGGGDRRLETQYFGPGTRLLVL.

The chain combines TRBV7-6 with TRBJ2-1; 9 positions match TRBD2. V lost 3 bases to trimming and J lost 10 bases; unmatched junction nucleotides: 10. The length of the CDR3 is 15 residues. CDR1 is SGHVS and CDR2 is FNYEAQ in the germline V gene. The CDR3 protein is CASSLSGGGAGEQFF. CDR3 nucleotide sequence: TGTGCCAGCAGCTTGAGTGGCGGGGGGGCAGGGGAGCAGTTCTTC.

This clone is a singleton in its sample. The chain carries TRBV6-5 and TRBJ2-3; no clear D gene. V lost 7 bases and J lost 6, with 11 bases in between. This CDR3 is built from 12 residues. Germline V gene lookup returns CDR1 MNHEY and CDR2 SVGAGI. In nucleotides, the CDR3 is TGTGCCAGCACCCCGGACGGGGATACGCAGTATTTT. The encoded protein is CASTPDGDTQYF.

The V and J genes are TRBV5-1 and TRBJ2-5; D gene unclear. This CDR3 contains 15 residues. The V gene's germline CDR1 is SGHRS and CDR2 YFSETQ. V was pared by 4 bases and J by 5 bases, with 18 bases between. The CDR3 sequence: CASSPPKGKEETQYF. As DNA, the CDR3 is TGCGCCAGCAGCCCACCCAAAGGCAAAGAGGAGACCCAGTACTTC. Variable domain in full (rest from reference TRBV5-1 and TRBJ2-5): KAGVTQTPRYLIKTRGQQVTLSCSPISGHRSVSWYQQTPGQGLQFLFEYFSETQRNKGNFPGRFSGRQFSNSRSEMNVSTLELGDSALYLCASSPPKGKEETQYFGPGTRLLVL.

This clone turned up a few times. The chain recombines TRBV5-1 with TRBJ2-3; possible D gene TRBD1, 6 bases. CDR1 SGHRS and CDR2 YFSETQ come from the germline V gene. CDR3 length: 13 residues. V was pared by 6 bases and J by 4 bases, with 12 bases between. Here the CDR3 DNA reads TGCGCCAGCAATCTCAGGGGAGCAGATACGCAGTATTTT. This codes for CASNLRGADTQYF.

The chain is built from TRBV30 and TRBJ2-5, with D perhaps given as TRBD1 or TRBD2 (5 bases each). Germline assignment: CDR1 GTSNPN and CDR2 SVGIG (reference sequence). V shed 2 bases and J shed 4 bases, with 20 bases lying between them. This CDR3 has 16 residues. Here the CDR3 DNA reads TGTGCCTGGAGTCTGCCGCTAGAGGGGCGAGGAGAGACCCAGTACTTC. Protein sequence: CAWSLPLEGRGETQYF.

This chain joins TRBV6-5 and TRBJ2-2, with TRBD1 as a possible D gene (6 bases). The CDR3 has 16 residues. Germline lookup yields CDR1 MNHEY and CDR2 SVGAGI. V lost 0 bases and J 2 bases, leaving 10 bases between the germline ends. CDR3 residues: CASSYSRTANTGELFF. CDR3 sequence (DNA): TGTGCCAGCAGTTACTCGAGGACAGCCAACACCGGGGAGCTGTTTTTT.